This T cell receptor beta chain came from a study of shared clonotypes between healthy human individuals. Trimming cost V 2 bases and J 0 bases; bases outside gene matches: 14. The CDR3 has 19 residues. The germline CDR1 and CDR2 sequences are MDHEN and SYDVKM. Sequencing used immunoSEQ multiplex PCR; TCRdb keeps in-frame clones, though not all of them. The table shows roughly 720,000 clones, with about 90% occurring only once. The sequenced material came from memory CD8+ T cells from PBMCs. Subset specified: CD45RO+ cells pooled with CCR7-negative TemRA cells. The chain employs TRBV28 and TRBJ2-3, with TRBD1 identical over 7 bases. The sequence was collected from a man between 18 and 29 years old in good health. Some clones in this sample may be carry-over from other donors' samples. The DNA of the CDR3 is TGTGCCAGCAGTTTACTTCTCCCCGGGACAGACACTAGCACAGATACGCAGTATTTT. Its protein is CASSLLLPGTDTSTDTQYF.